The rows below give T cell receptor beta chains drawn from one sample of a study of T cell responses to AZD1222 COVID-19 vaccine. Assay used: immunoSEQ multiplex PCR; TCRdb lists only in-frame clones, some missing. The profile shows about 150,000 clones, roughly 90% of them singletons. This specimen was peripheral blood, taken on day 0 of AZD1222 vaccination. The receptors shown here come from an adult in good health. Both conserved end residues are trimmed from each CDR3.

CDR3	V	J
ASSQSGTADIYGYT	TRBV4-2	TRBJ1-2
SVGTEIYEQY	TRBV29-1	TRBJ2-7
ASSPPGQGAVQPQH	TRBV28	TRBJ1-5
ASSPGTDTNTGELF	TRBV7-7	TRBJ2-2
ASSLGPDYGYT	TRBV7-2	TRBJ1-2
ASARQTGGTEAF	TRBV28	TRBJ1-1
ASSGDREGNQPQH	TRBV28	TRBJ1-5
ASSTTLDSLSGNTIY	TRBV28	TRBJ1-3
ASSLESRGYT	TRBV5-6	TRBJ1-2
ASSWRTLGEQF	TRBV5-8	TRBJ2-1
ASSGLAGGPDTQY	TRBV2	TRBJ2-3
ASSRGSSGTQY	TRBV4-1	TRBJ2-5
ASSAREHVYT	TRBV7-9	TRBJ1-2
ASSLPGAGGYT	TRBV7-2	TRBJ1-2
ASSETGGSRQPQH	TRBV2	TRBJ1-5
ASTIGVSSGNTIY	TRBV19	TRBJ1-3
ASSYRTYSSYEQY	TRBV7-2	TRBJ2-7
ASSPSLGTGAGEKLF	TRBV7-9	TRBJ1-4
ASSLNTGGDEAF	TRBV7-9	TRBJ1-1
ASSMYRDNYGYT	TRBV19	TRBJ1-2
ASSGGQPNTQY	TRBV3-1/TRBV3-2	TRBJ2-3
ASSEIRQGSYNEQF	TRBV10-1	TRBJ2-1
ASSLMDSGNTIY	TRBV7-9	TRBJ1-3
ASSQVAGTPGSQH	TRBV4-1	TRBJ1-5
ASSSGAGTSGGGRETQY	TRBV11-2	TRBJ2-5
ASTTFGETYGYT	TRBV28	TRBJ1-2
ASSLDGRIQETQY	TRBV7-2	TRBJ2-5
ASSLAVAGGSSDTQY	TRBV7-2	TRBJ2-3
SVGQAYGYT	TRBV20-1	TRBJ1-2
ASSYGRDAF	TRBV12-3/TRBV12-4	TRBJ1-1
ASSLWGEAF	TRBV7-2	TRBJ1-1
ASSPGTSGINEQF	TRBV18	TRBJ2-1
ASSYAQGQNSPLH	TRBV5-4	TRBJ1-6
ASSLIGRVETQY	TRBV5-6	TRBJ2-5
ASSLTGTSNYGYT	TRBV5-6	TRBJ1-2
ASSASSGANVLT	TRBV25-1	TRBJ2-6
ASSLETGGNTGELF	TRBV5-1	TRBJ2-2